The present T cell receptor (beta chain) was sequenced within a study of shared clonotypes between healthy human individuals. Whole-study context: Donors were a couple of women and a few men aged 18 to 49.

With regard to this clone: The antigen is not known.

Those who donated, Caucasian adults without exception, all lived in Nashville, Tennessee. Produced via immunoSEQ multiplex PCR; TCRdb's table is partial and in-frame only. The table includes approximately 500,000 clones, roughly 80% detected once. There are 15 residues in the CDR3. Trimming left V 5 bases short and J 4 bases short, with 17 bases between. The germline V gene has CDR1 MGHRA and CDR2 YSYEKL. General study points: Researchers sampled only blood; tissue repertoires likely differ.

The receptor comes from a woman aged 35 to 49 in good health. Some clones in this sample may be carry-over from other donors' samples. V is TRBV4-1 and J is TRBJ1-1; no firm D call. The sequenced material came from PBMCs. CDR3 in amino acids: CASSSFTVISTEAFF. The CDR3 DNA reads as TGCGCCAGCAGCTCATTCACGGTGATCAGCACTGAAGCTTTCTTT.